Below, 11 T cell receptor beta chains from the same sample are listed, as sequenced in a study of blood T cell repertoires in COVID-19. Only in-frame clones appear in the TCRdb table, and some are missing; sequencing was by immunoSEQ multiplex PCR. This table holds under 350,000 clones, approximately 90% found once. Sample: peripheral blood. The receptors originated from a man aged 40-50 years with acute or convalescent COVID-19.

The J gene is TRBJ1-2, the V gene TRBV12-3 or TRBV12-4; D possibly corresponds to TRBD1 (6 bases). There are 13 residues in the CDR3. The V end was cut by 3 bases, the J end by 6 bases, with 11 bases between. The CDR3 is CASSFREGDGYTF. The CDR3 coding sequence is TGTGCCAGCAGTTTCCGAGAGGGGGATGGCTACACCTTC.

This clone has more than one count but fewer than ten. The chain combines TRBV30 with TRBJ2-3; TRBD2 matches at 13 bases. Germline lookup yields CDR1 GTSNPN and CDR2 SVGIG (reference sequence). Trimming removed 7 bases from V and 6 bases from J; junction bases left unmatched: 4. The CDR3 extends over 13 amino acids. The CDR3 loop is CALRTSGGDTQYF. CDR3 bases: TGTGCCTTGAGGACTAGCGGGGGTGATACGCAGTATTTT.

The genes are TRBV6-5 and TRBJ2-1, with D perhaps matching TRBD1 (5 bases). Germline CDR1 is MNHEY and CDR2 is SVGAGI. V shed 6 bases and J shed 4 bases, with 10 bases lying between them. This CDR3 is 13 amino acids long. The CDR3 spells CASRKDSYNEQFF. CDR3 nucleotide sequence: TGTGCCAGCAGAAAAGACAGTTACAATGAGCAGTTCTTC.

This clone was seen a handful of times. The V and J genes are TRBV6-1 and TRBJ2-7; D remains ambiguous. Germline V gene lookup returns CDR1 MNHNS and CDR2 SASEGT. The length of the CDR3 is 16 residues. The V end was cut by 2 bases, the J end by 4 bases, with 18 bases between. The CDR3 sequence: CASSETGLNYWYEQYF. CDR3 nucleotide sequence: TGTGCCAGCAGTGAAACGGGTTTGAACTATTGGTACGAGCAGTACTTC.

The J gene is TRBJ2-3, the V gene TRBV5-5; TRBD1 matches 7 bases. V lost 2 bases, J lost 5 bases, and 2 bases stayed unmatched. The germline CDR1 and CDR2 sequences are SGHKS and YYEKEE (reference sequence). This CDR3 has 13 residues. The CDR3 reads CASSFYRGDTQYF. CDR3 in DNA: TGTGCCAGCAGCTTCTACAGGGGAGATACGCAGTATTTT.

The V and J genes are TRBV2 and TRBJ2-7; D perhaps matches TRBD2 (5 bases). With 4 bases removed from V and 0 bases from J, the gap between germline ends came to 13 bases. Per germline, CDR1 SNHLY and CDR2 FYNNEI. The CDR3 spans 15 residues. For the CDR3, the DNA is TGTGCCAGCAGTGCCGGGGTGCCTACCTCCTACGAGCAGTACTTC. Translated, it gives CASSAGVPTSYEQYF.

As regards this clone: Other DNA sequences from this sample encode an identical CDR3 as well. This chain joins TRBV10-2 and TRBJ2-1; 9 nucleotides match TRBD2. The CDR3 runs 15 residues. Germline lookup yields CDR1 WSHSY and CDR2 SAAADI. V lost 6 bases to trimming and J lost 7 bases; unmatched junction nucleotides: 10. CDR3 DNA sequence: TGCGCCAGCAGCAGACTGGCGGGGGGGCAGAATGAGCAGTTCTTC. It specifies CASSRLAGGQNEQFF.

The chain joins TRBV7-3 to TRBJ1-2, with D perhaps matching TRBD1 (5 bases). The germline V gene encodes CDR1 SGHTA and CDR2 FQGTGA. Trimming took off 4 bases at V and 4 bases at J, with 16 bases between the two ends. The CDR3 spans 15 residues. CDR3 DNA: TGTGCCAGCAGCTCCCGACAGACTCCTGGCTATGGCTACACCTTC. Amino acid sequence: CASSSRQTPGYGYTF. The variable domain in full, completed from reference TRBV7-3 and TRBJ1-2, reads GAGVSQTPSNKVTEKGKYVELRCDPISGHTALYWYRQSLGQGPEFLIYFQGTGAADDSGLPNDRFFAVRPEGSVSTLKIQRTERGDSAVYLCASSSRQTPGYGYTFGSGTRLTVV.

The V call is TRBV30, the J call TRBJ1-1; no clear D gene. Germline loops: CDR1 GTSNPN, CDR2 SVGIG (reference sequence). This CDR3 is built from 15 residues. V lost 7 bases, J lost 6 bases, and 24 bases lay in between. The DNA of the CDR3 is TGTGCCTCGAAGTTCGCCGGGTCAGCGGACGCTGAAGCTTTCTTT. Its translation: CASKFAGSADAEAFF.

The chain recombines TRBV2 with TRBJ2-7; D gene ambiguous. In germline, CDR1 is SNHLY, CDR2 FYNNEI. Trimming removed 5 bases at V and 3 bases at J, with 11 bases between. This CDR3 comprises 13 residues. CDR3: CASSFLGVYEQYF. The CDR3 DNA reads as TGTGCCAGCAGTTTCCTAGGAGTCTACGAGCAGTACTTC.

This clone appeared once. The CDR3 sequence is CATSVDRGTRAYNEQFF. In nucleotides, the CDR3 is TGTGCCACCAGTGTGGACAGGGGGACGAGGGCCTACAATGAGCAGTTCTTC. V gene TRBV24-1 combines with J gene TRBJ2-1, with 10 bases fitting TRBD1. Germline V gene data show CDR1 as KGHDR and CDR2 as SFDVKD. This CDR3 spans 17 amino acids. V shed 5 bases, J shed 2 bases, and the junction held 8 bases outside the gene matches.